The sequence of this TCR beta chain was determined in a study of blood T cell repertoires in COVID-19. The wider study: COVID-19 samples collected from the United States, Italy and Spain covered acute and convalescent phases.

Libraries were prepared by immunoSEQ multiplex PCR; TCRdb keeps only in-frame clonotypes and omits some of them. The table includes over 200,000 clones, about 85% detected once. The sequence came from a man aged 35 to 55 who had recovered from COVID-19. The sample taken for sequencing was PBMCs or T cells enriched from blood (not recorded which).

The CDR3 bases are TGTGCCAGCAAGACGGGACAGGCATTAGGAGATACGCAGTATTTT. Translated, it gives CASKTGQALGDTQYF. This chain connects TRBV6-5 to TRBJ2-3; TRBD1 aligns across 8 bases. This CDR3 has 15 amino acids. The V gene end was trimmed by 7 bases and the J gene end by 5 bases; junction bases not matched to a gene: 11. Germline-derived CDR1 and CDR2 are MNHEY and SVGAGI.